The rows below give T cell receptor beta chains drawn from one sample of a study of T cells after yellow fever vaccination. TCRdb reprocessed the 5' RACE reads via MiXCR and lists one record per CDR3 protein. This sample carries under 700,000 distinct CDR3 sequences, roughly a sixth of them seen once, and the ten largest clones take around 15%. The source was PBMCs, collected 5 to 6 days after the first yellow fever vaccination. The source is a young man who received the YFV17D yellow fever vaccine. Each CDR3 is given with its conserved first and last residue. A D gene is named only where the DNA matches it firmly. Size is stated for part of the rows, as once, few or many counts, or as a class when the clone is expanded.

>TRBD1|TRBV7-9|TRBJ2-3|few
CASSVIQGALSTDTQYF
TGTGCCAGCAGCGTAATACAGGGGGCGCTTAGCACAGATACGCAGTATTTT
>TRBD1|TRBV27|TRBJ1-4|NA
CTSSYEGAFREKLFF
TGTACCAGCAGTTATGAGGGGGCGTTTCGTGAAAAACTGTTTTTT
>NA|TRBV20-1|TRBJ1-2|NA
CSARARGTNYGYTF
TGCAGTGCTAGAGCTCGGGGAACAAACTATGGCTACACCTTC
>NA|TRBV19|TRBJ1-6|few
CASSIALSDAALHF
TGTGCCAGTAGTATTGCCCTGTCTGACGCGGCCCTCCACTTT
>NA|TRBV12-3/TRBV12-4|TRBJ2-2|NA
CASSLNINTGELFF
TGTGCCAGCAGTTTAAATATAAACACCGGGGAGCTGTTTTTT
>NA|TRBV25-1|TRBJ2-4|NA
CASTSFGRGENIQYF
TGTGCCAGCACCTCCTTTGGGCGGGGAGAAAACATTCAGTACTTC
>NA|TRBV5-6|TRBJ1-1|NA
CASSPLQGGNTEAFF
TGTGCCAGCAGCCCCCTCCAGGGCGGGAACACTGAAGCTTTCTTT
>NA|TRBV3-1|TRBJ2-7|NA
CASSQGYRGYEQYF
TGTGCCAGCAGCCAAGGTTACCGCGGCTACGAGCAGTACTTC
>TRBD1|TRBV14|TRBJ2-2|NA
CASSLRGRFTGELFF
TGTGCCAGCAGCCTCAGGGGGCGCTTCACCGGGGAGCTGTTTTTT
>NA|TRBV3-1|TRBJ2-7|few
CASSQAAGGSSYEQYF
TGTGCCAGCAGCCAAGCCGCCGGGGGCTCTTCCTACGAGCAGTACTTC
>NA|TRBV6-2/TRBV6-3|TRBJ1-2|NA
CASRIGTRGYTF
TGTGCCAGCCGCATTGGGACCCGGGGCTACACCTTC
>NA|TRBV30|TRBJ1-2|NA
CAWSRYYGYTF
TGTGCCTGGAGTAGGTACTATGGCTACACCTTC
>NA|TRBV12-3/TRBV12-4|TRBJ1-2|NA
CASLGGRGGYTF
TGTGCCAGCCTAGGGGGGCGCGGTGGCTACACCTTC
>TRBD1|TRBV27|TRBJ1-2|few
CASSAGTASYGYTF
TGTGCCAGCAGTGCAGGGACAGCCTCCTATGGCTACACCTTC
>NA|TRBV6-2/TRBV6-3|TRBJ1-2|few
CASSYPRGREDYTF
TGTGCCAGCAGTTACCCGAGGGGCCGGGAGGACTACACCTTC
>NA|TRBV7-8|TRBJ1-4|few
CASSLISGGSTNEKLFF
TGTGCCAGCAGCTTAATCTCTGGGGGTTCGACTAATGAAAAACTGTTTTTT
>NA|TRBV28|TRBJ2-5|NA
CASSLSGLETQYF
TGTGCCAGCAGTTTATCTGGGCTGGAGACCCAGTACTTC
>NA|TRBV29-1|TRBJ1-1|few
CSVQENTEAFF
TGCAGCGTCCAGGAGAACACTGAAGCTTTCTTT